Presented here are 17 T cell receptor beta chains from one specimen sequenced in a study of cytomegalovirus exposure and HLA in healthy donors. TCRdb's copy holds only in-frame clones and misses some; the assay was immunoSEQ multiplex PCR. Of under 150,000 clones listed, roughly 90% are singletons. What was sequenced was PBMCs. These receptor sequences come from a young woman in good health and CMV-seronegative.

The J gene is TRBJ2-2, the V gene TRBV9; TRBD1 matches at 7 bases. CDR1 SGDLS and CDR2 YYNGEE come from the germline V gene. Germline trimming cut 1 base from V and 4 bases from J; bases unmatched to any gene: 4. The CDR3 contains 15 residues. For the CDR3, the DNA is TGTGCCAGCAGCGTATCGGGACAGAGCACCGGGGAGCTGTTTTTT. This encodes CASSVSGQSTGELFF.

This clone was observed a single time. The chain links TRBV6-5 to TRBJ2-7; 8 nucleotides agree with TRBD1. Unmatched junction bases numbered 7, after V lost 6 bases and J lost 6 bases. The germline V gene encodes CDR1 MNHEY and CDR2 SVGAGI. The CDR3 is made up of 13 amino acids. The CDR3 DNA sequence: TGTGCCAGCAGCCCGACAGGGGTTAGCGAGCAGTACTTC. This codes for CASSPTGVSEQYF.

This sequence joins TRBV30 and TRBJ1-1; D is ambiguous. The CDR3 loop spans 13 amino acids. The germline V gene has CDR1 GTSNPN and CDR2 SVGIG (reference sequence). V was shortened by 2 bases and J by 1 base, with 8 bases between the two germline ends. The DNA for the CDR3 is TGTGCCTGGAGTCTCCGGGAGAACACTGAAGCTTTCTTT. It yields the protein CAWSLRENTEAFF.

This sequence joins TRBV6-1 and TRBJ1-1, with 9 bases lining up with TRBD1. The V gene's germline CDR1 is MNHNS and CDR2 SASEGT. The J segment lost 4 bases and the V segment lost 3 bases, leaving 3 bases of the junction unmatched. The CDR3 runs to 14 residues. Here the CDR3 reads CASSDQTGGTEAFF. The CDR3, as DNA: TGTGCCAGCAGTGACCAGACAGGGGGCACTGAAGCTTTCTTT.

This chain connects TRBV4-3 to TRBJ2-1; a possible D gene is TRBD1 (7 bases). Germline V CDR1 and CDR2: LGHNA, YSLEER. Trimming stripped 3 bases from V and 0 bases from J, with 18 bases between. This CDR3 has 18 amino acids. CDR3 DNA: TGCGCCAGCAGCCAGGAGGAGGGGGCTCGGAGCTCCTACAATGAGCAGTTCTTC. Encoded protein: CASSQEEGARSSYNEQFF.

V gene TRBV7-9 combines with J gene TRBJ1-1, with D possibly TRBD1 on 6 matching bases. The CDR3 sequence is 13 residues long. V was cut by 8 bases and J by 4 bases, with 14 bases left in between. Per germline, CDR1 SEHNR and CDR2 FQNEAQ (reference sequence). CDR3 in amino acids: CASGRGGITEAFF. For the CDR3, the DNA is TGTGCCAGCGGGAGGGGGGGGATCACTGAAGCTTTCTTT.

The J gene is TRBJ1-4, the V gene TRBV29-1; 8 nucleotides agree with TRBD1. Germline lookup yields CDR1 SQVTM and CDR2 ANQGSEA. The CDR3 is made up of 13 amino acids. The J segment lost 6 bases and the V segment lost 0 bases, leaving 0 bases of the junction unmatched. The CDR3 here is CSVEEDRDEKLFF. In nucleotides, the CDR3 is TGCAGCGTTGAAGAGGACAGGGATGAAAAACTGTTTTTT.

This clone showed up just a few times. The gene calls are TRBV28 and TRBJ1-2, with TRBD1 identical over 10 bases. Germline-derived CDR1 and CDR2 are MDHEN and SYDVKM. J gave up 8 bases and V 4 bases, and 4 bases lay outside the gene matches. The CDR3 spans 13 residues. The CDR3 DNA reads TGTGCCAGCAGTTCGGACAGGGGGTGGGGCTACACCTTC. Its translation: CASSSDRGWGYTF.

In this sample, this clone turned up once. For the CDR3, the DNA is TGCGCCAGCAGAGGCGGATTGAACACCGGGGAGCTGTTTTTT. Its protein product is CASRGGLNTGELFF. The chain uses TRBV5-1 and TRBJ2-2; the D is unclear. V lost 5 bases, J lost 1 base, and 9 bases lay in between. This CDR3 is 14 amino acids long. CDR1 is SGHRS and CDR2 is YFSETQ in the germline V gene.

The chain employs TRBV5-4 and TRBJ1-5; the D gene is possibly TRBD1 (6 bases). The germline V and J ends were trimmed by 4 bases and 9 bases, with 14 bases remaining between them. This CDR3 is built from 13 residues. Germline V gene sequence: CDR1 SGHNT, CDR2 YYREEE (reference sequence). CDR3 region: CASSMDSIGPQHF. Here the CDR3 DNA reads TGTGCCAGCAGCATGGACAGCATAGGGCCCCAGCATTTT.

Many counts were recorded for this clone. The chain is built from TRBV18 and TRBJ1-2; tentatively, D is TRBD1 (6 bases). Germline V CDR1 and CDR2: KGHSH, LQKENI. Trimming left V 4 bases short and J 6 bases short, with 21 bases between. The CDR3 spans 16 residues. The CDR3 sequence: CASSQTQGPRSNGYTF. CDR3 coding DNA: TGTGCCAGCTCACAGACGCAGGGGCCCCGTTCAAATGGCTACACCTTC.

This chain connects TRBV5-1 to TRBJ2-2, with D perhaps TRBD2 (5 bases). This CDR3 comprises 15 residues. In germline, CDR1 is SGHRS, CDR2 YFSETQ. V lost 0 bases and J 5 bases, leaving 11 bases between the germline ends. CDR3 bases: TGCGCCAGCAGCTTGGCCGCGCGAGGGACCGGGGAGCTGTTTTTT. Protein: CASSLAARGTGELFF. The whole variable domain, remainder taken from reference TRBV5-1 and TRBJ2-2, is KAGVTQTPRYLIKTRGQQVTLSCSPISGHRSVSWYQQTPGQGLQFLFEYFSETQRNKGNFPGRFSGRQFSNSRSEMNVSTLELGDSALYLCASSLAARGTGELFFGEGSRLTVL.

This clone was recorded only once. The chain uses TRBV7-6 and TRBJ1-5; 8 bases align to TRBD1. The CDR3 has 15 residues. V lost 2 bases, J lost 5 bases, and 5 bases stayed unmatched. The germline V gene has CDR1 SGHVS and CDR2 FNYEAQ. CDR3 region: CASSLRAGGDQPQHF. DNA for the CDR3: TGTGCCAGCAGCTTAAGGGCAGGGGGCGATCAGCCCCAGCATTTT.

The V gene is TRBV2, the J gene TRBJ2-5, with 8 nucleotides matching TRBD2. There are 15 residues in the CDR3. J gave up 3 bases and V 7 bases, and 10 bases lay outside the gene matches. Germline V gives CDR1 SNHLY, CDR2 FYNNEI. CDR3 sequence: CASINSGREEETQYF. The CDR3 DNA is TGTGCCAGCATTAACAGCGGGAGAGAGGAAGAGACCCAGTACTTC.

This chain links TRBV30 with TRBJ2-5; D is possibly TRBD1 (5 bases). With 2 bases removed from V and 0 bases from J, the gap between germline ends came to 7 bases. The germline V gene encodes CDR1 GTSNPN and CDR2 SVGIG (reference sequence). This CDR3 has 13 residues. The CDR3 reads CAWSSGYQETQYF. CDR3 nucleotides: TGTGCCTGGAGTTCAGGGTACCAAGAGACCCAGTACTTC.

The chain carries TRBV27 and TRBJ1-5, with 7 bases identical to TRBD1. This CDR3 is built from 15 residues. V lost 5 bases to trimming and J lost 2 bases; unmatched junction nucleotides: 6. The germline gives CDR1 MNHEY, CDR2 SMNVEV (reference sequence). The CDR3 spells CASSEFGTGNQPQHF. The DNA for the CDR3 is TGTGCCAGCAGTGAGTTCGGGACAGGCAATCAGCCCCAGCATTTT.

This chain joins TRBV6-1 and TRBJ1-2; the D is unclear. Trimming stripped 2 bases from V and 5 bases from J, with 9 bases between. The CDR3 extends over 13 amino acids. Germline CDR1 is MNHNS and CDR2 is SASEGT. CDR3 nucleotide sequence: TGTGCCAGCAGTGAATTCGGAGAGTATGGCTACACCTTC. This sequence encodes CASSEFGEYGYTF.